The 30 T cell receptor beta chains given below trace back to one sample, sequenced in a study of cytomegalovirus exposure and HLA in healthy donors. Measured with immunoSEQ multiplex PCR; TCRdb has only the in-frame clones, and not every one. The top ten hold 1.9% of the sample, which has around 120,000 clones, roughly 90% seen once. The sample was PBMCs. These receptors all come from a young woman in good health and CMV-seronegative.

The genes are TRBV5-8 and TRBJ2-7; 13 positions match TRBD2. This CDR3 region has 16 residues. Germline V CDR1 and CDR2: SGHTS, YDEGEE. The J segment lost 3 bases and the V segment lost 0 bases, leaving 3 bases of the junction unmatched. The DNA for the CDR3 is TGTGCCAGCAGCTTGGTGGGACTAGCGGGAAACTACGAGCAGTACTTC. Translated, it gives CASSLVGLAGNYEQYF.

The gene calls are TRBV9 and TRBJ1-3; no firm D call. CDR1 and CDR2 from the germline V gene are SGDLS and YYNGEE. CDR3 length equals 17 residues. V lost 3 bases and J 0 bases, leaving 16 bases between the germline ends. The CDR3 coding sequence is TGTGCCAGCAGCGCCGAAGCCCTTTTCGACTCTGGAAACACCATATATTTT. Encoded protein: CASSAEALFDSGNTIYF.

The chain uses TRBV28 and TRBJ1-5; tentative D call: TRBD1 (5 bases). V lost 4 bases and J 8 bases, leaving 12 bases between the germline ends. CDR1 is MDHEN, CDR2 SYDVKM, per germline. The CDR3 consists of 13 residues. This chain's CDR3 is CASSYTGSEPQHF. The CDR3 DNA is TGTGCCAGCAGTTATACAGGCTCTGAGCCCCAGCATTTT.

In its sample, this clone was seen once. The chain has TRBV2 and TRBJ2-3, with D uncertain. This CDR3 region has 12 residues. Germline V lookup: CDR1 SNHLY, CDR2 FYNNEI. Trimming removed 2 bases from V and 8 bases from J, with 8 bases in between. The CDR3 bases are TGTGCCAGCAGTGAACTAGAGGCTACGCAGTATTTT. As protein: CASSELEATQYF. The full variable domain, rest sourced from reference TRBV2 and TRBJ2-3, is EPEVTQTPSHQVTQMGQEVILRCVPISNHLYFYWYRQILGQKVEFLVSFYNNEISEKSEIFDDQFSVERPDGSNFTLKIRSTKLEDSAMYFCASSELEATQYFGPGTRLTVL.

This chain links TRBV9 with TRBJ1-1; 7 bases are shared with TRBD1. The CDR3 is 16 amino acids. The J segment lost 5 bases and the V segment lost 2 bases, leaving 12 bases of the junction unmatched. Germline V lookup: CDR1 SGDLS, CDR2 YYNGEE. In DNA, the CDR3 is TGTGCCAGCAGCGTGGGACAGTCCTCCCAGGGGACTGAAGCTTTCTTT. It is translated as CASSVGQSSQGTEAFF.

The chain uses TRBV7-2 and TRBJ2-3; the match to TRBD2 covers 8 bases. There are 15 residues in the CDR3. Germline V lookup: CDR1 SGHTA, CDR2 FQGNSA. Trimming removed 1 base from V and 3 bases from J; junction bases left unmatched: 3. The CDR3 spells CASSLGGLGTDTQYF. In nucleotides, the CDR3 is TGTGCCAGCAGCTTAGGGGGACTAGGTACAGATACGCAGTATTTT.

The genes are TRBV10-2 and TRBJ2-7, with D possibly TRBD2 on 6 matching bases. Trimming removed 10 bases from V and 6 bases from J, with 25 bases in between. The CDR3 is 15 amino acids. Per germline, CDR1 WSHSY and CDR2 SAAADI. CDR3 nucleotide sequence: TGCGCCACCCGGAGCGGGTGGGAAGGGATCAGCGAGCAGTACTTC. As protein: CATRSGWEGISEQYF.

V is TRBV7-9 and J is TRBJ2-7, with D perhaps TRBD2 (6 bases). The CDR3 contains 15 residues. V was clipped by 0 bases and J by 5 bases, with 14 bases between them. Per germline, CDR1 SEHNR and CDR2 FQNEAQ (reference sequence). Here the CDR3 DNA reads TGTGCCAGCAGCTTAGCGGGGGGTCCTCGGAACGAGCAGTACTTC. Protein sequence: CASSLAGGPRNEQYF.

This rearrangement joins TRBV7-8 to TRBJ1-1; TRBD1 aligns across 7 bases. There are 15 residues in the CDR3. Germline V gene sequence: CDR1 SGHVS, CDR2 FQNEAQ. The ends lost 4 bases at V and 1 base at J; junction bases unmatched: 6. The CDR3 sequence is CASSYSRGPNTEAFF. For the CDR3, the DNA is TGTGCCAGCAGCTATAGTAGGGGGCCGAACACTGAAGCTTTCTTT.

The V call is TRBV7-2, the J call TRBJ2-2, with D uncertain. V was pared by 5 bases and J by 3 bases, with 4 bases between. The CDR3 covers 12 residues. Germline V lookup: CDR1 SGHTA, CDR2 FQGNSA. The DNA for the CDR3 is TGTGCCAGCAGCCCCTACACCGGGGAGCTGTTTTTT. Translation gives CASSPYTGELFF.

The table lists this clone with a count of one. The chain carries TRBV27 and TRBJ2-1, with D perhaps matching TRBD2 (6 bases). Germline loops: CDR1 MNHEY, CDR2 SMNVEV (reference sequence). The germline V and J ends were trimmed by 6 bases and 7 bases, with 10 bases remaining between them. This CDR3 has 12 amino acids. The CDR3 loop is CASRRLVNEQFF. The CDR3 DNA reads as TGTGCCAGCAGGAGACTAGTGAATGAGCAGTTCTTC.

This rearrangement joins TRBV19 to TRBJ2-5, with D perhaps TRBD1 (6 bases). Germline CDR1 is LNHDA and CDR2 is SQIVND (reference sequence). CDR3 length: 14 amino acids. V gave up 2 bases and J gave up 4 bases, with 11 bases separating them. The DNA for the CDR3 is TGTGCCAGTAGTATAAATTGGGGGCTAGAGACCCAGTACTTC. Translation gives CASSINWGLETQYF.

The V call is TRBV18, the J call TRBJ2-3; 8 bases are a match to TRBD1. Losses at the gene ends were 3 bases for V and 2 bases for J; bases not matched to a gene: 4. The CDR3 consists of 15 residues. Germline CDR1 is KGHSH and CDR2 is LQKENI. CDR3 nucleotides: TGTGCCAGCTCACCGAGGACAGGGAACACAGATACGCAGTATTTT. Translation: CASSPRTGNTDTQYF.

CDR3 sequence (DNA): TGTGCCAGCAGCCGAGGGGGTGGACTAGCGGGGTACTACGAGCAGTACTTC. It yields the protein CASSRGGGLAGYYEQYF. The rearrangement links TRBV7-2 to TRBJ2-7, with 12 positions matching TRBD2. This CDR3 comprises 17 residues. Germline loops: CDR1 SGHTA, CDR2 FQGNSA. J lost 3 bases, V lost 5 bases, and 11 bases had no gene match.

CDR3: CASSNDSSGPYEQYF. For the CDR3, the DNA is TGTGCCAGCAGTAACGACTCTAGCGGCCCCTACGAGCAGTACTTC. V gene TRBV28 combines with J gene TRBJ2-7, with 7 bases that match TRBD2. With 5 bases clipped from V and 2 bases from J, the junction kept 9 bases outside the gene matches. The V gene's germline CDR1 is MDHEN and CDR2 SYDVKM. The CDR3 spans 15 residues.

This clone was detected once. The chain couples TRBV30 to TRBJ2-6; the D gene is possibly TRBD2 (6 bases). CDR1 is GTSNPN, CDR2 SVGIG, per germline (reference sequence). The CDR3 extends over 20 amino acids. Trimming removed 5 bases from V and 1 base from J, with 27 bases in between. The CDR3 region has the DNA TGTGCCTGGGCTTGGGGTATGATCGGGACGGGGGTGTCTGGGGCCAACGTCCTGACTTTC. Translation gives CAWAWGMIGTGVSGANVLTF.

V and J are TRBV12-5 and TRBJ2-7; 8 bases align to TRBD2. The trim removed 0 bases at V and 4 bases at J, leaving 11 bases unmatched. CDR1 LGHNT and CDR2 FRNRAP come from the germline V gene. This CDR3 spans 17 amino acids. The chain's CDR3 is CASGLVLGTRSAYEQYF. In DNA, the CDR3 is TGTGCTAGTGGTTTGGTACTGGGGACTAGGTCCGCATACGAGCAGTACTTC.

The V gene is TRBV5-1, the J gene TRBJ1-2; 8 nucleotides line up with TRBD1. The V segment lost 0 bases and the J segment 8 bases; nucleotides outside the gene matches: 6. CDR1 and CDR2 (germline): SGHRS, YFSETQ. This CDR3 has 14 amino acids. CDR3 coding DNA: TGCGCCAGCAGCTTGGCCCAGACAGGGGTAGGCTACACCTTC. Protein sequence: CASSLAQTGVGYTF.

The genes are TRBV5-4 and TRBJ2-7, with D possibly TRBD1 on 5 matching bases. The CDR3 extends over 18 amino acids. CDR1 SGHNT and CDR2 YYREEE come from the germline V gene (reference sequence). V gave up 1 base and J gave up 0 bases, with 20 bases separating them. CDR3 coding DNA: TGTGCCAGCAGCTTGCTTGGTCAGGGCGGTCGAAACTCCTACGAGCAGTACTTC. As protein: CASSLLGQGGRNSYEQYF.

This clone was counted once. J is TRBJ2-7 and V is TRBV28; TRBD2 matches 8 bases. CDR1 is MDHEN and CDR2 is SYDVKM in the germline V gene. This CDR3 contains 14 residues. V was clipped by 5 bases and J by 6 bases; unmatched bases: 9. CDR3 sequence reads: CASSPPPGLGEQYF. For the CDR3, the DNA is TGTGCCAGCAGTCCCCCTCCGGGACTAGGCGAGCAGTACTTC.

The chain combines TRBV29-1 with TRBJ2-7; TRBD1 matches 8 bases. Germline-derived CDR1 and CDR2 are SQVTM and ANQGSEA. V was pared by 7 bases and J by 3 bases, with 8 bases of the junction left unmatched. The CDR3 runs to 13 residues. The DNA of the CDR3 is TGCAGCGGCGGGACAGGAGAGAACTACGAGCAGTACTTC. Protein sequence: CSGGTGENYEQYF.

This clone has a handful of counts. This rearrangement joins TRBV11-3 to TRBJ2-7, with 7 bases matching TRBD1. The CDR3 spans 16 residues. Unmatched junction bases numbered 11, after V lost 3 bases and J lost 3 bases. CDR1 and CDR2 from the germline V gene are SGHNT and YENEEA. The CDR3 bases are TGTGCCAGCAGCTTCTACCTAGCAGGGGGTAACTACGAGCAGTACTTC. It encodes CASSFYLAGGNYEQYF.

The J gene is TRBJ2-1, the V gene TRBV30; the match to TRBD2 covers 10 bases. This CDR3 has 16 amino acids. The germline gives CDR1 GTSNPN, CDR2 SVGIG (reference sequence). With 1 base clipped from V and 6 bases from J, the junction kept 9 bases outside the gene matches. The CDR3 nucleotides are TGTGCCTGGAGTGGGGGGGGTAGCGGGAGGACCAATGAGCAGTTCTTC. Translation: CAWSGGGSGRTNEQFF.

The chain joins TRBV6-1 to TRBJ1-1; no clear D. Germline CDR1 reads MNHNS; CDR2 reads SASEGT. This CDR3 spans 13 amino acids. V lost 8 bases to trimming and J lost 4 bases, with 14 bases between them. CDR3 bases: TGTGCCAGCCATCCTTTGGGCAGCACTGAAGCTTTCTTT. As protein: CASHPLGSTEAFF.

J is TRBJ1-1 and V is TRBV7-3; 8 bases fit TRBD1. Germline CDR1 and CDR2: SGHTA and FQGTGA. This CDR3 comprises 14 residues. V shed 4 bases, J shed 5 bases, and the junction held 6 bases outside the gene matches. DNA of the CDR3: TGTGCCAGCAGCTCTACAGGGGGGCGGACTGAAGCTTTCTTT. It codes for CASSSTGGRTEAFF.

The chain's CDR3 is CASSLRRDSSYEQYF. The CDR3 region has the DNA TGCGCCAGCAGCTTGAGGCGGGACAGCTCTTACGAGCAGTACTTC. The chain couples TRBV5-1 to TRBJ2-7; possible D gene TRBD1, 7 bases. Trimming left V 1 base short and J 4 bases short, with 15 bases between. Germline values: CDR1 SGHRS, CDR2 YFSETQ. The CDR3 contains 15 residues. The full variable domain, rest sourced from reference TRBV5-1 and TRBJ2-7, is KAGVTQTPRYLIKTRGQQVTLSCSPISGHRSVSWYQQTPGQGLQFLFEYFSETQRNKGNFPGRFSGRQFSNSRSEMNVSTLELGDSALYLCASSLRRDSSYEQYFGPGTRLTVT.

The genes are TRBV7-2 and TRBJ2-7; a weak D match, TRBD2 (5 bases). The CDR3 length is 14 residues. Trimming cost V 5 bases and J 6 bases, with 17 bases left between them. CDR1 and CDR2 (germline): SGHTA, FQGNSA. CDR3 region: CASSLKGGAGEQYF. The CDR3 DNA sequence: TGTGCCAGCAGCCTAAAAGGAGGTGCGGGCGAGCAGTACTTC.

The chain carries TRBV4-1 and TRBJ2-1; 10 bases fit TRBD1. Germline V CDR1 and CDR2: MGHRA, YSYEKL. The CDR3 has 17 residues. The J segment lost 6 bases and the V segment lost 2 bases, leaving 10 bases of the junction unmatched. CDR3 coding DNA: TGCGCCAGCAGCCAATTTGTTGGGACAGGGGTGGTCAATGAGCAGTTCTTC. Translation gives CASSQFVGTGVVNEQFF.

This CDR3 reads CASSPGRIQETQYF. The CDR3 DNA reads as TGTGCCAGCTCACCTGGGCGAATCCAAGAGACCCAGTACTTC. The chain links TRBV18 to TRBJ2-5; D gene uncertain. The CDR3 totals 14 residues. V was cut by 3 bases and J by 1 base, with 9 bases left in between. CDR1 is KGHSH, CDR2 LQKENI, per germline.

This clone has a handful of counts. The chain carries TRBV7-2 and TRBJ2-1; D gene ambiguous. The CDR3 is 13 residues long. Trimming left V 5 bases short and J 9 bases short, with 14 bases between. Germline V gives CDR1 SGHTA, CDR2 FQGNSA. The CDR3 protein is CASSLFRSTEQFF. In nucleotides, the CDR3 is TGTGCCAGCAGCCTCTTCCGGAGCACTGAGCAGTTCTTC. Complete variable domain (other parts from reference TRBV7-2 and TRBJ2-1): GAGVSQSPSNKVTEKGKDVELRCDPISGHTALYWYRQSLGQGLEFLIYFQGNSAPDKSGLPSDRFSAERTGGSVSTLTIQRTQQEDSAVYLCASSLFRSTEQFFGPGTRLTVL.